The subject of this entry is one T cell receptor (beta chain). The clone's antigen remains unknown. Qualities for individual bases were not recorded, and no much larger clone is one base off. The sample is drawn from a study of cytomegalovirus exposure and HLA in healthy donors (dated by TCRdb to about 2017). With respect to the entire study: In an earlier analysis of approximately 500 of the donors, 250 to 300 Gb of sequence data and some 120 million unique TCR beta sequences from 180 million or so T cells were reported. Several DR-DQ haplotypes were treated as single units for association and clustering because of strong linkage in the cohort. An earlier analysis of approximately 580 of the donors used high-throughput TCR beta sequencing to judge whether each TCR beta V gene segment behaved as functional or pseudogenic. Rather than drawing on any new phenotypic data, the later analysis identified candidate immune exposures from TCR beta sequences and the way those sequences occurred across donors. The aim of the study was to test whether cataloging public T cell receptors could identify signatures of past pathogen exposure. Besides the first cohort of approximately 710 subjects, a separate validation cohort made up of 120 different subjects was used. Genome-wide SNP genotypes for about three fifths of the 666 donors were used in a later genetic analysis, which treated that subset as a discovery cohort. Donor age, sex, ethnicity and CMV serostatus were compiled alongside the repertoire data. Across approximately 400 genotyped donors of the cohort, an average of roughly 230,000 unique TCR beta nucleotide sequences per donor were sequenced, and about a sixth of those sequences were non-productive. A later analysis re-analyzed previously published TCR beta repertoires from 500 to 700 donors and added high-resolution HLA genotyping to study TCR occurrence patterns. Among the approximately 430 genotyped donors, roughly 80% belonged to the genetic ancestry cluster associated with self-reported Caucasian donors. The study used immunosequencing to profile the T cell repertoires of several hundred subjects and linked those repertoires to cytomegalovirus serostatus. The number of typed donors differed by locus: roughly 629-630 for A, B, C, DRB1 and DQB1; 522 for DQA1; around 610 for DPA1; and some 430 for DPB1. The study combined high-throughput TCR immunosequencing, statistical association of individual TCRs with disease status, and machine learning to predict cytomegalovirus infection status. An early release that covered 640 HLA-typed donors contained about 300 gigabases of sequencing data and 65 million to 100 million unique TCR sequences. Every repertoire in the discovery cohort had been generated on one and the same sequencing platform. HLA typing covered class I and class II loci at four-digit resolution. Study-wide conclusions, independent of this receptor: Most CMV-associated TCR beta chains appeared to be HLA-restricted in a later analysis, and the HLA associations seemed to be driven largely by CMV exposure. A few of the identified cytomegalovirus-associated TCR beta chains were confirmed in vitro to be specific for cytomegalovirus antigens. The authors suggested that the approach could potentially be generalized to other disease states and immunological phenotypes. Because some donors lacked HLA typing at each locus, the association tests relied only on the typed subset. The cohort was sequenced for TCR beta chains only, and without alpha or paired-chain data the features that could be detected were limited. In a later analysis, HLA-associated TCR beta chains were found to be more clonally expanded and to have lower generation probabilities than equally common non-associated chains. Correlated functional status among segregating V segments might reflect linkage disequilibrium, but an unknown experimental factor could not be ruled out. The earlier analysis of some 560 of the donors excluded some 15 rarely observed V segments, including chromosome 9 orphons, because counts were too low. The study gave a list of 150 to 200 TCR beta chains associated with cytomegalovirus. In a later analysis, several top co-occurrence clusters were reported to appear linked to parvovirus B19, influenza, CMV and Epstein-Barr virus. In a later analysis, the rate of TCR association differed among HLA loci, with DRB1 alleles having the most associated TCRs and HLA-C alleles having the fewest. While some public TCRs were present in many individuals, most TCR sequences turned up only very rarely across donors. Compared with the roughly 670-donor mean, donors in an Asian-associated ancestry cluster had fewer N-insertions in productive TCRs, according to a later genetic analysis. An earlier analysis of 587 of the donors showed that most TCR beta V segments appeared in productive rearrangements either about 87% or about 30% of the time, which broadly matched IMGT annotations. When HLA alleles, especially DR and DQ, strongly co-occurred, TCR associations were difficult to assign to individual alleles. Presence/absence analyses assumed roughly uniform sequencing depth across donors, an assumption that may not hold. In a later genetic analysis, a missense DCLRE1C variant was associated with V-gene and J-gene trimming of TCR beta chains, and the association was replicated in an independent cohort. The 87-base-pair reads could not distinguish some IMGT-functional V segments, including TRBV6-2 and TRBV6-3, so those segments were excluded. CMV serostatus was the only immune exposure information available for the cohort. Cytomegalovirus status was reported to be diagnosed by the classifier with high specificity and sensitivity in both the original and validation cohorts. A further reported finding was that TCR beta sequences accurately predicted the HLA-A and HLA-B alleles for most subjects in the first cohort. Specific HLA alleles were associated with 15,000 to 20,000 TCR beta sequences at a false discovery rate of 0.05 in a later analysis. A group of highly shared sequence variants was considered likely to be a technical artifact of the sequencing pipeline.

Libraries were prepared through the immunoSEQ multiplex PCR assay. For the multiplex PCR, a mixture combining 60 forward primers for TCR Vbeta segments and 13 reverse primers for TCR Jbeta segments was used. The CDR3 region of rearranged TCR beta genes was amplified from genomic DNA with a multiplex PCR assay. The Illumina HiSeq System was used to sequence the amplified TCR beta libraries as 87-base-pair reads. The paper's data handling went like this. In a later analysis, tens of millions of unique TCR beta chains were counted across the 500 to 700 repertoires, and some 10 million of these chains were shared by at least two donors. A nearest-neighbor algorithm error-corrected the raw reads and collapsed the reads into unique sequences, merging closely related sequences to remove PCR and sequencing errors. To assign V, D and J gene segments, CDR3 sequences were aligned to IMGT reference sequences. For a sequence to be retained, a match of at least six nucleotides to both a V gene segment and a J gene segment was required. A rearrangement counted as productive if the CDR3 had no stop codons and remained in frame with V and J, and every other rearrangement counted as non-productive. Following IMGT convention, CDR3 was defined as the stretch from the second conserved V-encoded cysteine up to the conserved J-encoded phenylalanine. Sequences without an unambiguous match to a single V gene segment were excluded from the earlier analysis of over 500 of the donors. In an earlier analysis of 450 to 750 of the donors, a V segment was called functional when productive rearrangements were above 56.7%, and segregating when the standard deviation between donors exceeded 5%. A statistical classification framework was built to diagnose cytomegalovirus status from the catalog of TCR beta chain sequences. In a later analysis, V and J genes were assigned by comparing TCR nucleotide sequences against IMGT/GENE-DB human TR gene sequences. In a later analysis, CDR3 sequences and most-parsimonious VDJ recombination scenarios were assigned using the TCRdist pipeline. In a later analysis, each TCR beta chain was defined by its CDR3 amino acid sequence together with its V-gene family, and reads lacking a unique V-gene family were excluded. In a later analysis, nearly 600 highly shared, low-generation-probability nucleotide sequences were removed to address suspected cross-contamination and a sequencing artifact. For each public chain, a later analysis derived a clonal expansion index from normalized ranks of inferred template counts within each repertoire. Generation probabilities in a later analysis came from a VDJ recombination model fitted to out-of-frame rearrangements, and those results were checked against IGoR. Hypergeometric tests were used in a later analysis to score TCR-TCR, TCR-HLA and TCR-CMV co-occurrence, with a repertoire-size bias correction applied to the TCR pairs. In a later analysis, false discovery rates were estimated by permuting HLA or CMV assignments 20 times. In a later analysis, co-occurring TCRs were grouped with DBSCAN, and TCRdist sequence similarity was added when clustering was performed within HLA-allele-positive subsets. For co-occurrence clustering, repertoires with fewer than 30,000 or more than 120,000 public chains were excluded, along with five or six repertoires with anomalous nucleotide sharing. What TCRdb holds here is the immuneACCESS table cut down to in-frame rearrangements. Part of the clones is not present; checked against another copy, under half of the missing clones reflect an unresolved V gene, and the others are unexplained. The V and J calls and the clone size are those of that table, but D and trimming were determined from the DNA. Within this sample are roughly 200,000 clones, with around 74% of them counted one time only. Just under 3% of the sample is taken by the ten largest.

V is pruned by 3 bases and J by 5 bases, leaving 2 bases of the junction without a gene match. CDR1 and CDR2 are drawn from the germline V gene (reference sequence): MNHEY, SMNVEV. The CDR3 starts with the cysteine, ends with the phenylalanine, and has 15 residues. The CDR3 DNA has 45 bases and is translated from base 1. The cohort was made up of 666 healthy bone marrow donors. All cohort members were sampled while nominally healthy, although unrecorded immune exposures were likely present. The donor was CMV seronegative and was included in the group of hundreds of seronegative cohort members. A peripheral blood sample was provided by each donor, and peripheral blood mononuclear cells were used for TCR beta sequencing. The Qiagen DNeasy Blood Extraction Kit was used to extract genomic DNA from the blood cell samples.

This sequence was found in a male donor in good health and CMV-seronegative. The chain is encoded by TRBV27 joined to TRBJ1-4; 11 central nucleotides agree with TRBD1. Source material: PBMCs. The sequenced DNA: TGTGCCAGCAGTTTCCGGACAGGGGGCAATGAAAAACTGTTTTTT. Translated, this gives CASSFRTGGNEKLFF.